Sequencing of this TCR beta chain was carried out in a study of blood T cells in healthy people across ages. Study findings and constraints: Expanded clonotype changes were possibly confounded by unknown donor CMV status. Whereas aged donors had fewer naive CD4+ cells, long-lived donors had more of them and higher diversity. Per million T cells, TCR beta diversity dropped about linearly as age rose.

Through a sample-barcoded 5' primer and a J-beta primer mix, a second PCR was run for roughly 6 to 11 cycles. TCRdb reprocessed the 5' RACE reads with MiXCR, giving one entry per CDR3 protein. The sample includes roughly 1.5 million distinct CDR3 sequences, roughly 43% of them seen just once. CDR1 and CDR2 (germline): SGHAT, FQDESV (reference sequence). Trimming cost V 5 bases and J 5 bases, with 17 bases left between them. The CDR3 runs 15 residues. This clonotype is a singleton in its sample. No antigen is known for it. This sequence was found in a woman under 30 in good health. The chain uses TRBV11-1 and TRBJ2-3, with D perhaps matching TRBD1 (6 bases). Material for sequencing was blood. CDR3 sequence reads: CASSNGAGAVDTQYF. CDR3 nucleotides: TGTGCCAGCAGCAACGGGGCAGGGGCAGTAGATACGCAGTATTTT.